Shown below are 30 T cell receptor beta chains from a single sample sequenced in a study of blood T cell repertoires in COVID-19. The repertoire was sequenced with immunoSEQ multiplex PCR; TCRdb's copy has only in-frame clones and lacks some. Here the sample spans approximately 250,000 clones, about 91% being singletons. Sequencing input: PBMCs or T cells enriched from blood (not recorded which). All receptors come from a woman aged 40 to 55 with acute COVID-19.

The CDR3 is CASSYYAGRPGTQYF. CDR3 coding DNA: TGTGCCAGCAGTTACTACGCGGGCCGCCCGGGGACCCAGTACTTC. The chain is built from TRBV6-2 or TRBV6-3 and TRBJ2-5; weak D call: TRBD2 (5 bases). Trimming took off 1 base at V and 7 bases at J, with 16 bases between the two ends. The CDR3 loop spans 15 amino acids. The germline CDR1 and CDR2 sequences are MNHEY and SVGEGT.

This clone was recorded once. CDR3 residues: CASSLVSGGGEKLFF. For the CDR3, the DNA is TGTGCCAGCAGCTTAGTTTCGGGGGGAGGTGAAAAACTGTTTTTT. This sequence joins TRBV7-2 and TRBJ1-4; TRBD1 might be the D (5 bases). The CDR3 spans 15 residues. Trimming cost V 1 base and J 7 bases, with 13 bases left between them. The germline CDR1 and CDR2 sequences are SGHTA and FQGNSA. The entire variable domain, with the rest obtained from reference TRBV7-2 and TRBJ1-4, is as follows: GAGVSQSPSNKVTEKGKDVELRCDPISGHTALYWYRQSLGQGLEFLIYFQGNSAPDKSGLPSDRFSAERTGGSVSTLTIQRTQQEDSAVYLCASSLVSGGGEKLFFGSGTQLSVL.

J is TRBJ2-5 and V is TRBV27; D is perhaps TRBD1 (6 bases). Looked up from germline, CDR1 is MNHEY and CDR2 is SMNVEV (reference sequence). Trimming left V 3 bases short and J 5 bases short, with 10 bases between. The CDR3 is made up of 13 amino acids. The CDR3 sequence is CASSLQGTETQYF. In DNA, the CDR3 is TGTGCCAGCAGTTTGCAGGGGACGGAGACCCAGTACTTC.

The V call is TRBV7-2, the J call TRBJ2-5; TRBD1 matches 8 bases. The CDR3 length is 15 residues. V lost 1 base, J lost 3 bases, and 4 bases stayed unmatched. From germline, CDR1 is SGHTA and CDR2 FQGNSA. The CDR3 DNA reads TGTGCCAGCAGCTTAGGTACAGGGGGTAAAGAGACCCAGTACTTC. It codes for CASSLGTGGKETQYF. Full variable domain (remainder filled in from reference TRBV7-2 and TRBJ2-5): GAGVSQSPSNKVTEKGKDVELRCDPISGHTALYWYRQSLGQGLEFLIYFQGNSAPDKSGLPSDRFSAERTGGSVSTLTIQRTQQEDSAVYLCASSLGTGGKETQYFGPGTRLLVL.

The chain joins TRBV5-1 to TRBJ1-4; D remains unclear. The CDR3 runs 13 residues. Germline lookup yields CDR1 SGHRS and CDR2 YFSETQ. Trimming stripped 2 bases from V and 3 bases from J, with 5 bases between. The CDR3 loop reads CASSLQSNEKLFF. DNA for the CDR3: TGCGCCAGCAGCTTACAGTCTAATGAAAAACTGTTTTTT.

The gene calls are TRBV5-1 and TRBJ1-6, with D tentatively TRBD1 (5 bases). This CDR3 comprises 14 residues. Trimming stripped 4 bases from V and 7 bases from J, with 12 bases between. Per the germline V gene, CDR1 is SGHRS and CDR2 is YFSETQ. The CDR3 nucleotides read TGCGCCAGCAGCCCCCTTGGGGCCAATTCACCCCTCCACTTT. Protein sequence: CASSPLGANSPLHF.

The gene calls are TRBV11-2 and TRBJ1-1, with 9 bases fitting TRBD1. This CDR3 has 12 residues. Trimming removed 3 bases from V and 7 bases from J; junction bases left unmatched: 0. Germline CDR1 reads SGHAT; CDR2 reads FQNNGV. The CDR3 region has the DNA TGTGCCAGCAGCTTGGGACAGGGTGAAGCTTTCTTT. It specifies CASSLGQGEAFF.

The rearrangement uses TRBV29-1 and TRBJ2-2; weak D call: TRBD1 (5 bases). The V gene's germline CDR1 is SQVTM and CDR2 ANQGSEA. The CDR3 contains 13 residues. V gave up 3 bases and J gave up 1 base, with 6 bases separating them. The CDR3 spells CSVDTGNTGELFF. DNA for the CDR3: TGCAGCGTTGATACAGGGAACACCGGGGAGCTGTTTTTT.

V is TRBV7-9 and J is TRBJ2-1, with TRBD2 matching over 9 bases. CDR1 SEHNR and CDR2 FQNEAQ come from the germline V gene (reference sequence). The V gene end was trimmed by 4 bases and the J gene end by 9 bases; junction bases not matched to a gene: 1. The CDR3 is 12 residues long. DNA for the CDR3: TGTGCCAGCAGCTCACTAGCGGGTGAGCAGTTCTTC. Translation: CASSSLAGEQFF.

The CDR3 loop is CASTLGAGGLAGELFF. The CDR3 DNA reads as TGTGCCAGCACCCTCGGGGCGGGAGGATTGGCCGGGGAGCTGTTTTTT. V is TRBV9 and J is TRBJ2-2; 8 nucleotides line up with TRBD2. Germline lookup yields CDR1 SGDLS and CDR2 YYNGEE. The trim removed 6 bases at V and 6 bases at J, leaving 13 bases unmatched. The CDR3 length is 16 residues.

CDR3 sequence reads: CAISGSPLGSSTDTQYF. The CDR3 DNA reads as TGTGCCATCAGTGGGTCCCCACTAGGATCTAGCACAGATACGCAGTATTTT. This rearrangement joins TRBV10-3 to TRBJ2-3, with a tentative D call TRBD2 (5 bases). V lost 4 bases to trimming and J lost 0 bases, with 17 bases between them. This CDR3 has 17 residues. Looked up from germline, CDR1 is ENHRY and CDR2 is SYGVKD.

The chain uses TRBV3-1 (or the pseudogene TRBV3-2) and TRBJ2-1; 12 positions match TRBD2. The CDR3 covers 16 residues. Germline V CDR1 and CDR2: LGHDT, YNNKEL (reference sequence). With 3 bases clipped from V and 10 bases from J, the junction kept 10 bases outside the gene matches. The CDR3 sequence is CASSQDSSGGAGEQFF. CDR3 in DNA: TGTGCCAGCAGCCAGGACTCTAGCGGGGGGGCCGGGGAGCAGTTCTTC.

The chain recombines TRBV15 with TRBJ2-1, with 7 bases matching TRBD1. This CDR3 has 13 amino acids. J was trimmed by 9 bases and V by 3 bases; bases with no gene match: 5. Germline V gives CDR1 LNHNV, CDR2 YYDKDF (reference sequence). CDR3 sequence: CATSRDTGVEQFF. The CDR3 DNA sequence: TGTGCCACCAGCAGGGACACAGGGGTTGAGCAGTTCTTC.

This clone was detected once. The V call is TRBV24-1, the J call TRBJ2-1; TRBD1 matches at 11 bases. In germline, CDR1 is KGHDR, CDR2 SFDVKD. J lost 6 bases, V lost 12 bases, and 9 bases had no gene match. This CDR3 comprises 14 residues. In DNA, the CDR3 is TGTGCCGCGTCTGGGACAGGGGGGTCCAATGAGCAGTTCTTC. It translates to CAASGTGGSNEQFF.

The V gene is TRBV11-3, the J gene TRBJ2-1, with TRBD1 identical over 9 bases. V gave up 6 bases and J gave up 4 bases; unmatched junction bases: 7. This CDR3 has 15 residues. CDR1 and CDR2 from the germline V gene are SGHNT and YENEEA. In nucleotides, the CDR3 is TGTGCCAGCAGACCAGGGACAGGGACTTACAATGAGCAGTTCTTC. It codes for CASRPGTGTYNEQFF.

The chain uses TRBV5-1 and TRBJ2-1; 11 bases line up with TRBD2. V trimming: 4 bases; J trimming: 4 bases; junction bases outside the gene matches: 7. This CDR3 has 16 amino acids. Germline V CDR1 and CDR2: SGHRS, YFSETQ. CDR3 coding DNA: TGCGCCAGCAGCCCTAACCTAGCGGGGGGTTACAATGAGCAGTTCTTC. Its protein is CASSPNLAGGYNEQFF.

The chain employs TRBV19 and TRBJ1-6, with D tentatively TRBD1 (5 bases). CDR3 length: 15 amino acids. CDR1 is LNHDA and CDR2 is SQIVND in the germline V gene (reference sequence). Trimming removed 6 bases at V and 0 bases at J, with 9 bases between. Here the CDR3 DNA reads TGTGCCAGTAGACAGGAAAGCTCCTATAATTCACCCCTCCACTTT. Its protein product is CASRQESSYNSPLHF.

V usage is TRBV6-5 and J usage is TRBJ1-2; 9 bases are shared with TRBD1. V lost 6 bases to trimming and J lost 8 bases; unmatched junction nucleotides: 10. CDR1 is MNHEY and CDR2 is SVGAGI in the germline V gene. The CDR3 covers 14 residues. Here the CDR3 DNA reads TGTGCCAGCAGGGGGACAGGGTGGTTCGGGGGCTACACCTTC. Its translation is CASRGTGWFGGYTF.

CDR3 loop: CASSYFDSYGYTF. The CDR3 DNA sequence: TGTGCCAGCAGTTACTTTGACAGTTATGGCTACACCTTC. The chain is built from TRBV6-5 and TRBJ1-2; TRBD1 is a possible D gene (5 bases). The germline V and J ends were trimmed by 1 base and 5 bases, with 8 bases remaining between them. The CDR3 is made up of 13 amino acids. The germline V gene encodes CDR1 MNHEY and CDR2 SVGAGI.

This clone has only one observation. V and J are TRBV5-1 and TRBJ1-3; D remains ambiguous. V dropped 1 base and J dropped 2 bases, with 16 bases sitting between them. From germline, CDR1 is SGHRS and CDR2 YFSETQ. This CDR3 is 17 amino acids long. DNA of the CDR3: TGCGCCAGCAGCTTGAATGGAAAGGGAGGCACTGGAAACACCATATATTTT. Its protein product is CASSLNGKGGTGNTIYF.

J is TRBJ2-7 and V is TRBV21-1; the table's D gene call, TRBD2, was not cross checked with the DNA. TRBV21-1 is a known pseudogene. The CDR3 spans 15 residues. CDR3 amino acids: CASSISQAGVNEQYV. The DNA for the CDR3 is TGTGCCAGCAGCATAAGTCAAGCGGGAGTAAACGAGCAGTACGTC.

This clone came up once. CDR3 DNA: TGTGCCAGCAGTCCGGGACAGGGAGGTGGCTACACCTTC. It translates to CASSPGQGGGYTF. The gene calls are TRBV7-9 and TRBJ1-2; TRBD1 aligns across 9 bases. V lost 6 bases, J lost 7 bases, and 6 bases stayed unmatched. The CDR3 length is 13 residues. Germline CDR1 is SEHNR and CDR2 is FQNEAQ (reference sequence).

This clone was seen a few times. V is TRBV7-2 and J is TRBJ2-5; 7 bases align to TRBD1. Germline CDR1 reads SGHTA; CDR2 reads FQGNSA. Germline trimming cut 1 base from V and 2 bases from J; bases unmatched to any gene: 4. The CDR3 contains 15 residues. DNA of the CDR3: TGTGCCAGCAGCTTAGTAGACAGGGCTCAAGAGACCCAGTACTTC. Its translation is CASSLVDRAQETQYF.

This chain connects TRBV27 to TRBJ2-5; the match to TRBD2 covers 11 bases. Germline CDR1 and CDR2: MNHEY and SMNVEV (reference sequence). V lost 7 bases, J lost 5 bases, and 9 bases stayed unmatched. This CDR3 spans 15 amino acids. The CDR3 protein is CASTSTSGAEETQYF. The CDR3, as DNA: TGTGCCAGCACCTCGACTAGCGGGGCTGAGGAGACCCAGTACTTC.

The chain couples TRBV27 to TRBJ1-2, with TRBD1 matching 9 bases. With 4 bases clipped from V and 3 bases from J, the junction kept 9 bases outside the gene matches. The germline V gene encodes CDR1 MNHEY and CDR2 SMNVEV (reference sequence). The CDR3 runs to 16 residues. CDR3 sequence reads: CASSSPRQGVHYGYTF. In DNA, the CDR3 is TGTGCCAGCAGTTCGCCCCGACAGGGGGTGCACTATGGCTACACCTTC.

The chain employs TRBV5-1 and TRBJ2-3, with 8 bases fitting TRBD1. V was clipped by 0 bases and J by 3 bases; unmatched bases: 3. This CDR3 has 15 amino acids. CDR1 and CDR2 (germline): SGHRS, YFSETQ. CDR3 sequence reads: CASSLGTGWTDTQYF. The DNA of the CDR3 is TGCGCCAGCAGCTTGGGGACAGGGTGGACAGATACGCAGTATTTT.

Worth noting for this clone: Other DNA sequences in this specimen translate into the identical CDR3. The chain employs TRBV5-1 and TRBJ1-3; a weak D match, TRBD1 (6 bases). This CDR3 region has 15 residues. The germline gives CDR1 SGHRS, CDR2 YFSETQ. V was cut by 0 bases and J by 0 bases, with 7 bases left in between. The DNA for the CDR3 is TGCGCCAGCAGCTTGGGGACAGCCTCTGGAAACACCATATATTTT. Protein sequence: CASSLGTASGNTIYF.

J is TRBJ2-7 and V is TRBV28; TRBD2 matches 8 bases. Germline-derived CDR1 and CDR2 are MDHEN and SYDVKM. The CDR3 loop spans 13 amino acids. J gave up 7 bases and V 5 bases, and 7 bases lay outside the gene matches. CDR3 region: CASSDSGRNEQYV. The CDR3 bases are TGTGCCAGCAGTGACAGCGGGAGAAATGAGCAGTACGTC.

The genes are TRBV27 and TRBJ2-1, with TRBD2 matching 12 bases. From germline, CDR1 is MNHEY and CDR2 SMNVEV (reference sequence). Trimming removed 3 bases from V and 4 bases from J; junction bases left unmatched: 10. The CDR3 length is 18 residues. In DNA form, the CDR3 reads TGTGCCAGCAGTTTCTTGACTAGCGGGGGCCCGCAATACAATGAGCAGTTCTTC. As protein: CASSFLTSGGPQYNEQFF.

In this sample, this clone turned up once. The chain recombines TRBV5-4 with TRBJ2-3, with TRBD1 identical over 9 bases. The V gene's germline CDR1 is SGHNT and CDR2 YYREEE (reference sequence). V lost 2 bases, J lost 2 bases, and 0 bases stayed unmatched. The CDR3 contains 14 residues. The CDR3 DNA is TGTGCCAGCAGCTTACAGGGGGCCACAGATACGCAGTATTTT. Translated: CASSLQGATDTQYF.